This T cell receptor (beta chain) is drawn from a study of blood T cell repertoires in COVID-19. Study summary: Nucleic acid was either cDNA or gDNA, and it came from T cells, B-cell-depleted T cells, or PBMCs.

CDR3 length: 15 amino acids. CDR1 is SGHNT and CDR2 is YYREEE in the germline V gene (reference sequence). Deletions cut 3 bases from V and 4 bases from J, with 16 bases between. The assay was immunoSEQ multiplex PCR, and TCRdb's table has in-frame clones only and misses some. The sample lists some 460,000 clones, roughly nine tenths seen once, with under 2% in the top ten. Clinical histories supplied by participants themselves formed the basis of cohort assignment. This clone was counted a few times. The source of this sequence is a woman aged 18-29 years with acute COVID-19. The sequenced sample consisted of PBMCs or T cells enriched from blood (not recorded which). The V call is TRBV5-4, the J call TRBJ1-1; D is undetermined. CDR3 in DNA: TGTGCCAGCAGCTCCCTCCTGGGAGGCAGCACTGAAGCTTTCTTT. This encodes CASSSLLGGSTEAFF. Supplemented by reference TRBV5-4 and TRBJ1-1, the full variable domain reads ETGVTQSPTHLIKTRGQQVTLRCSSQSGHNTVSWYQQALGQGPQFIFQYYREEENGRGNFPPRFSGLQFPNYSSELNVNALELDDSALYLCASSSLLGGSTEAFFGQGTRLTVV.